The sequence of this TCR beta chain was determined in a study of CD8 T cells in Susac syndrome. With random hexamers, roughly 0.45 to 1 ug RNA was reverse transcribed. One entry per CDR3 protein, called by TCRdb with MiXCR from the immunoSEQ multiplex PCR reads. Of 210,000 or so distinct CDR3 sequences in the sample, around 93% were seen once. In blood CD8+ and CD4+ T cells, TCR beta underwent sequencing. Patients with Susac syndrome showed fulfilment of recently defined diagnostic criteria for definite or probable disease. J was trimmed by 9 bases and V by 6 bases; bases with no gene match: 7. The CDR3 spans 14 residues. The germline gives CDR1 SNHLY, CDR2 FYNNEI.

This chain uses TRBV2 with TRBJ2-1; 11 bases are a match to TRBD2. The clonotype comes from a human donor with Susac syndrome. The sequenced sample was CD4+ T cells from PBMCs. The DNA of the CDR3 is TGTGCCAGCAGACCCGGGACTAGCGGTGGTGAGCAGTTCTTC. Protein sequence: CASRPGTSGGEQFF.